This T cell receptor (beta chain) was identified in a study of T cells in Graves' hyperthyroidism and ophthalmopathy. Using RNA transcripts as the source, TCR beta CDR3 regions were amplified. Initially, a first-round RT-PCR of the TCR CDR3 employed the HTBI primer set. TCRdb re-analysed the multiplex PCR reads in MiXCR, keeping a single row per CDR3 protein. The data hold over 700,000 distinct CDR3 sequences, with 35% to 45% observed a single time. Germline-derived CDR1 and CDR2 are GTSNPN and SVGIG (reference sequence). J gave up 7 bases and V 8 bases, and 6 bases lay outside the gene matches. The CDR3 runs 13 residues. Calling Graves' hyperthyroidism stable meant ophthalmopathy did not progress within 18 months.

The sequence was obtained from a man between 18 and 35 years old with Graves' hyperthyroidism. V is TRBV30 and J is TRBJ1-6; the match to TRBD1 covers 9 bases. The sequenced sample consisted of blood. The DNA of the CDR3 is TGTGCCGGGCTGACAGGGGGGAATTCACCCCTCCACTTT. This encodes CAGLTGGNSPLHF.